This T cell receptor beta chain came from a study of T cell responses to AZD1222 COVID-19 vaccine. The V gene lost 6 bases and the J gene lost 12 bases, with 14 bases spanning the gap. Germline assignment: CDR1 MNHEY and CDR2 SMNVEV (reference sequence). This CDR3 has 12 residues. The data were produced by immunoSEQ multiplex PCR, yet TCRdb's version contains in-frame clones alone and is incomplete. The sample records some 130,000 clones, roughly nine tenths being singletons. The source was peripheral blood, collected on day 0 of AZD1222 vaccination. This sequence joins TRBV27 and TRBJ1-4; TRBD1 is a possible D gene (5 bases). The clonotype originates from an adult in good health. CDR3: CASRQAGAELFF. The CDR3 DNA reads TGTGCCAGCAGACAGGCCGGGGCGGAACTGTTTTTT.